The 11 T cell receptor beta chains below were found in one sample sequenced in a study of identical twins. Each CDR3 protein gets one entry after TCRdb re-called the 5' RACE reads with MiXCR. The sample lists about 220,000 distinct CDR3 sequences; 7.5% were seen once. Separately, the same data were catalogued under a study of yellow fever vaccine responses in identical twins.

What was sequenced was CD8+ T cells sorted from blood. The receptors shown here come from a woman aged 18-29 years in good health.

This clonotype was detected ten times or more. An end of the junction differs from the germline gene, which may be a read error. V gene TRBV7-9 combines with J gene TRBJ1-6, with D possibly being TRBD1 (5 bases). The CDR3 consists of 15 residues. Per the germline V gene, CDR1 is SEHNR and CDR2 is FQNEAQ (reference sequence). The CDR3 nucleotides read TGTGCCAGCAGCTTAGGGCAGGGCTCCGGTTCACCCATCCACTTT. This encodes CASSLGQGSGSPIHF.

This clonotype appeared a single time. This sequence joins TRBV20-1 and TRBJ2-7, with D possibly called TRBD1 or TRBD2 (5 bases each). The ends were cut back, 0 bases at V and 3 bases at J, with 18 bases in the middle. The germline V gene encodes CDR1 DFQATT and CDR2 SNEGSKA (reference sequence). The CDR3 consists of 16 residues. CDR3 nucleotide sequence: TGCAGTGCTAGAGATCGGAACGGGGCCCATCTCTACGAGCAGTACGTC. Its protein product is CSARDRNGAHLYEQYV.

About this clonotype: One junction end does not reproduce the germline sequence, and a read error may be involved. Here the CDR3 DNA reads TGCTGTGCTAGAGAGGGGGAGCGGGAGTTTTCCTACGAGCAGTACTTC. Protein product: CCAREGEREFSYEQYF. The chain carries TRBV20-1 and TRBJ2-7, with 8 bases matching TRBD2. This CDR3 comprises 16 residues. Germline CDR1 reads DFQATT; CDR2 reads SNEGSKA (reference sequence).

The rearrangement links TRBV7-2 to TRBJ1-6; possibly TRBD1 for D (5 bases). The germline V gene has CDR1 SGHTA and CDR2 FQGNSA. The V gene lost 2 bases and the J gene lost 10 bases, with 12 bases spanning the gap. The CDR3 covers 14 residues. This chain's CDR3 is CASSLSGGLSPLHF. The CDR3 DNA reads TGTGCCAGCAGCTTATCGGGGGGTTTGTCACCCCTCCACTTT.

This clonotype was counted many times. The CDR3 loop reads CASSLEWTDTQYF. In nucleotides, the CDR3 is TGCGCCAGCAGCTTGGAGTGGACAGATACGCAGTATTTT. This sequence joins TRBV5-1 and TRBJ2-3; no clear D gene. V lost 0 bases and J lost 3, with 5 bases in between. Germline V gene sequence: CDR1 SGHRS, CDR2 YFSETQ. CDR3 length: 13 amino acids.

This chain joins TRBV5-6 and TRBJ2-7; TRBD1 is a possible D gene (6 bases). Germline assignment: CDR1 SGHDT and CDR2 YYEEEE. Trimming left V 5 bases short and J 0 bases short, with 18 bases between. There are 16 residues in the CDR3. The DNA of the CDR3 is TGTGCCAGCAGTCCTTCCTACAGGGTACCCTCCTACGAGCAGTACGTC. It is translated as CASSPSYRVPSYEQYV.

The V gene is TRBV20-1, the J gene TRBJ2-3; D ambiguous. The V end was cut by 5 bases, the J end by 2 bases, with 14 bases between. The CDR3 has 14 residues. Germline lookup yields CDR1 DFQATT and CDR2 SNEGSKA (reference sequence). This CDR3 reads CSAVHRSSTDTQYF. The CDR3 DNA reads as TGCAGTGCTGTACACCGCTCGTCCACAGATACGCAGTATTTT.

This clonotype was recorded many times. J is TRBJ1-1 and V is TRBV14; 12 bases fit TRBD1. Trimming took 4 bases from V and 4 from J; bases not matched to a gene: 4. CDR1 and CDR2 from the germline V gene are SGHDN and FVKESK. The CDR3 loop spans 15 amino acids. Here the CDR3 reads CASSLGTGGGTEAFF. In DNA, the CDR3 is TGTGCCAGCAGCCTCGGGACAGGGGGCGGCACTGAAGCTTTCTTT.

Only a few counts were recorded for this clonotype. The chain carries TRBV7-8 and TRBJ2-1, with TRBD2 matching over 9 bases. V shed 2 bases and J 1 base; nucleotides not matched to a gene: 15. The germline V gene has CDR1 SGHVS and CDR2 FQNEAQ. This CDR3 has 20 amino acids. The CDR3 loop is CASSLFRRGGLQGSYNEQFF. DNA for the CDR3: TGTGCCAGCAGCTTATTTCGGCGGGGGGGCTTGCAGGGGTCCTACAATGAGCAGTTCTTC.

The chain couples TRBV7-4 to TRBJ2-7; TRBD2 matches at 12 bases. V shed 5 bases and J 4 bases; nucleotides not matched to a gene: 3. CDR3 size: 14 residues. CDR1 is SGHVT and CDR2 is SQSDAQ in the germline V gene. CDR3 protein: CASSRLAGVYEQYF. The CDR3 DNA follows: TGTGCCAGCAGCCGACTAGCGGGAGTTTACGAGCAGTACTTC.

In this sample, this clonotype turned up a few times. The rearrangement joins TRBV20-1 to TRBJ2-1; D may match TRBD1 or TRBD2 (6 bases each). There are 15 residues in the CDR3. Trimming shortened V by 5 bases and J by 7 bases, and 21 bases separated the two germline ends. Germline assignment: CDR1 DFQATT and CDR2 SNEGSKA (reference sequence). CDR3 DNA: TGCAGTGCTGAACAACGGGGGCCCCAGGGGAATGAGCAGTTCTTC. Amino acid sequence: CSAEQRGPQGNEQFF.